This T cell receptor beta chain stems from a study of OX40 agonist ivuxolimab in advanced cancers. For the study at large: Clinicians treated patients with ivuxolimab, an agonistic anti-OX40 (CD134) antibody.

With respect to this clone: The antigen remains undetermined.

General study results and limits: Partly responding patients at 0.1-3.0 mg/kg showed some of the smallest clonal expansion.

Assay used: immunoSEQ multiplex PCR; TCRdb lists only in-frame clones, some missing. The repertoire has about 61,000 clones, about 91% of them found once; the top ten carry under 20%. Blood samples were obtained at baseline, cycle 4 day 1, and cycle 7 day 1. The sequence was collected from an adult with an advanced solid tumor such as melanoma, head and neck, liver or kidney cancer. The sequencing here drew on CD4+ or CD8+ T cells sorted from blood, taken in a trial of the OX40 agonist ivuxolimab.

CDR3 in amino acids: CASSLAPGPQQYF. The CDR3 coding sequence is TGCGCCAGCAGCTTGGCCCCGGGCCCTCAGCAGTACTTC. The chain joins TRBV5-1 to TRBJ2-7; D is ambiguous. This CDR3 contains 13 residues. Germline V gene data show CDR1 as SGHRS and CDR2 as YFSETQ. The V and J ends lost 0 bases and 8 bases respectively, with 12 bases between them.